Below are 28 T cell receptor beta chains sequenced from a single sample in a study of cytomegalovirus exposure and HLA in healthy donors. The PCR was carried out with 60 Vbeta primers and 13 Jbeta primers. Only in-frame clones appear in the TCRdb table, and some are missing; sequencing was by immunoSEQ multiplex PCR. The table has roughly 130,000 clones, about 80% seen once. The sample was PBMCs. The receptors derive from a man aged 18 to 30 in good health and CMV-seronegative.

The chain is built from TRBV5-1 and TRBJ2-3; 7 bases are shared with TRBD2. V dropped 6 bases and J dropped 1; count of bases not matched to a gene: 5. Germline assignment: CDR1 SGHRS and CDR2 YFSETQ. This CDR3 contains 14 residues. The CDR3 spells CASKVSGGTDTQYF. The CDR3 DNA sequence: TGCGCCAGCAAGGTCAGCGGGGGCACAGATACGCAGTATTTT.

This chain connects TRBV18 to TRBJ2-2, with TRBD2 matching over 11 bases. CDR1 is KGHSH and CDR2 is LQKENI in the germline V gene. This CDR3 spans 14 amino acids. Trimming at V came to 5 bases and at J to 7 bases, leaving 3 bases not matched to a gene. CDR3 in amino acids: CASSATSGSGELFF. CDR3 coding DNA: TGTGCCAGCTCAGCAACTAGCGGGAGCGGGGAGCTGTTTTTT.

This clone was observed a few times. The chain is built from TRBV2 and TRBJ2-5; TRBD1 might be the D (5 bases). Germline loops: CDR1 SNHLY, CDR2 FYNNEI. The ends were cut back, 6 bases at V and 2 bases at J, with 10 bases in the middle. This CDR3 has 13 residues. Written as DNA, the CDR3 is TGTGCCAGCAGCCGGACACCACAAGAGACCCAGTACTTC. Its protein is CASSRTPQETQYF.

The chain couples TRBV7-9 to TRBJ2-1; 8 positions match TRBD2. Per germline, CDR1 SEHNR and CDR2 FQNEAQ (reference sequence). CDR3 length: 14 amino acids. Germline trimming cut 1 base from V and 4 bases from J; bases unmatched to any gene: 0. The CDR3 region is CASSLGGGYNEQFF. The DNA of the CDR3 is TGTGCCAGCAGCTTAGGCGGGGGGTACAATGAGCAGTTCTTC.

The chain joins TRBV4-3 to TRBJ2-3; unclear D gene. CDR1 LGHNA and CDR2 YSLEER come from the germline V gene. The CDR3 contains 15 residues. The V end lost 6 bases, the J end lost 2 bases, and 15 bases lay between the germline ends. The CDR3 nucleotides are TGCGCCAGCAGTTTCAGAGGTGGGTCCACAGATACGCAGTATTTT. Its translation is CASSFRGGSTDTQYF.

The rearrangement uses TRBV18 and TRBJ1-2, with D unclear. Germline V lookup: CDR1 KGHSH, CDR2 LQKENI. V dropped 0 bases and J dropped 6 bases, with 17 bases sitting between them. The CDR3 has 16 residues. CDR3 in amino acids: CASSPPGWEGLDGYTF. The CDR3 nucleotides read TGTGCCAGCTCACCACCGGGTTGGGAGGGTCTCGATGGCTACACCTTC.

The chain employs TRBV9 and TRBJ2-5, with no clear D. The J call is uncertain, as TRBJ2-7 better fits the DNA end. The length of the CDR3 is 13 residues. Germline-derived CDR1 and CDR2 are SGDLS and YYNGEE. CDR3 sequence reads: CASSPRTDYEQYF. The CDR3 DNA reads as TGTGCCAGCAGCCCCCGGACGGACTACGAGCAGTACTTC.

The chain combines TRBV5-1 with TRBJ2-1; 10 positions match TRBD2. This CDR3 contains 15 residues. V shed 5 bases, J shed 1 base, and the junction held 3 bases outside the gene matches. Looked up from germline, CDR1 is SGHRS and CDR2 is YFSETQ. Here the CDR3 DNA reads TGCGCCAGCAGACGACTAGCGGGTTCCTACAATGAGCAGTTCTTC. Translation gives CASRRLAGSYNEQFF.

The chain recombines TRBV30 with TRBJ1-1, with 8 bases fitting TRBD1. V dropped 5 bases and J dropped 1; count of bases not matched to a gene: 0. The CDR3 totals 12 residues. Germline CDR1 reads GTSNPN; CDR2 reads SVGIG (reference sequence). CDR3 in DNA: TGTGCCTGGGACAGGGGGAACACTGAAGCTTTCTTT. Protein product: CAWDRGNTEAFF.

The rearrangement joins TRBV7-9 to TRBJ2-6; possibly TRBD1 for D (5 bases). V lost 5 bases and J lost 1, with 9 bases in between. Germline values: CDR1 SEHNR, CDR2 FQNEAQ (reference sequence). The CDR3 has 15 amino acids. The DNA for the CDR3 is TGTGCCAGCAGCCCAGGGTTTTCTGGGGCCAACGTCCTGACTTTC. Translated: CASSPGFSGANVLTF.

The chain couples TRBV4-3 to TRBJ1-1, with unresolved D. Germline CDR1 LGHNA, CDR2 YSLEER. The CDR3 length is 12 residues. Trimming stripped 4 bases from V and 4 bases from J, with 7 bases between. CDR3 sequence (DNA): TGCGCCAGCAGCCTTTCAGGCACTGAAGCTTTCTTT. Translating it yields CASSLSGTEAFF.

The CDR3 DNA follows: TGTGCCAGCAGCTTGGGGACTAGCACAGATACGCAGTATTTT. This gives the protein CASSLGTSTDTQYF. The chain is built from TRBV7-2 and TRBJ2-3; maybe TRBD2 (6 bases). Germline CDR1 SGHTA, CDR2 FQGNSA. Deletions cut 3 bases from V and 0 bases from J, with 7 bases between. The CDR3 is 14 residues long.

The chain recombines TRBV4-1 with TRBJ2-7; D perhaps matches TRBD1 (5 bases). V lost 10 bases and J 0 bases, leaving 10 bases between the germline ends. The CDR3 runs to 12 residues. CDR1 MGHRA and CDR2 YSYEKL come from the germline V gene. DNA of the CDR3: TGCGCCAACACAGGAATCTCCTACGAGCAGTACTTC. Its translation: CANTGISYEQYF.

This rearrangement joins TRBV2 to TRBJ1-2; D possibly corresponds to TRBD1 (6 bases). Trimming removed 2 bases at V and 6 bases at J, with 7 bases between. From germline, CDR1 is SNHLY and CDR2 FYNNEI. The CDR3 runs 12 residues. The CDR3 nucleotides read TGTGCCAGCAGTGAACAGGGGCATGGCTACACCTTC. Amino acids: CASSEQGHGYTF.

As concerns this clone: The junction departs from germline at one end; a sequencing error may be responsible. The V and J genes are TRBV4-3 and TRBJ2-3; 8 nucleotides align to TRBD1. The CDR3 covers 17 residues. The germline V gene has CDR1 LGHNA and CDR2 YSLEER. CDR3 DNA sequence: TGCGCCAGCAGCCAAGACTCCGGGACATTGGGGACAGGTACGCAGTATTTT. Its translation: CASSQDSGTLGTGTQYF.

Comment on this clone: One junction end disagrees with the germline gene, perhaps due to a read error. Additional DNA sequences in this sample encode the identical CDR3. The chain carries TRBV29-1 and TRBJ2-1; 11 bases are shared with TRBD2. The CDR3 runs to 12 residues. CDR1 is SQVTM and CDR2 is ANQGSEA in the germline V gene. CDR3 sequence (DNA): TGCAGCGCGGGACTAGCGGACAACGAGCAGTTCTTC. This encodes CSAGLADNEQFF.

This chain links TRBV7-3 with TRBJ1-2, with a weak D call TRBD1 (6 bases). The CDR3 extends over 13 amino acids. Germline loops: CDR1 SGHTA, CDR2 FQGTGA. Between the trimmed V and J ends, which lost 3 bases and 7 bases, there was a span of 12 bases. CDR3 protein: CASSFQGMGGYTF. The CDR3 nucleotides are TGTGCCAGCAGCTTCCAGGGGATGGGTGGCTACACCTTC.

The chain recombines TRBV4-3 with TRBJ2-3; 10 bases are shared with TRBD2. The V and J ends lost 2 bases and 5 bases, in that order; junction bases with no gene match: 7. This CDR3 comprises 16 residues. CDR1 is LGHNA, CDR2 YSLEER, per germline. The CDR3 DNA follows: TGCGCCAGCAGCCAACAGCGGGAGGGCCGGATAGATACGCAGTATTTT. Protein sequence: CASSQQREGRIDTQYF.

The rearrangement links TRBV28 to TRBJ2-1; 11 bases are shared with TRBD2. Germline values: CDR1 MDHEN, CDR2 SYDVKM. The CDR3 extends over 18 amino acids. V lost 8 bases to trimming and J lost 0 bases; unmatched junction nucleotides: 12. Here the CDR3 reads CASGLLSGRANSYNEQFF. The CDR3 region has the DNA TGTGCCAGCGGATTACTTAGCGGGAGGGCCAACTCCTACAATGAGCAGTTCTTC.

The V gene is TRBV19, the J gene TRBJ2-5; 7 bases fit TRBD1. The V gene's germline CDR1 is LNHDA and CDR2 SQIVND (reference sequence). This CDR3 is built from 12 residues. Trimming cost V 9 bases and J 2 bases; bases outside gene matches: 3. Written as DNA, the CDR3 is TGTGCCAGCCGGGACAGACAAGAGACCCAGTACTTC. Protein: CASRDRQETQYF.

The chain recombines TRBV5-3 with TRBJ2-1; the match to TRBD1 covers 7 bases. TRBV5-3 qualifies as an ORF whose function is uncertain. The CDR3 consists of 16 residues. V shed 2 bases, J shed 5 bases, and the junction held 10 bases outside the gene matches. The CDR3 reads CARSLSGRDRNNEQFF. The CDR3 DNA is TGTGCCAGAAGCTTATCCGGCCGGGACAGAAACAATGAGCAGTTCTTC.

V and J are TRBV18 and TRBJ1-6; 7 bases fit TRBD1. Losses at the gene ends were 5 bases for V and 7 bases for J; bases not matched to a gene: 5. The CDR3 runs to 14 residues. The V gene's germline CDR1 is KGHSH and CDR2 LQKENI. CDR3 amino acids: CASSNRTGNSPLHF. CDR3 bases: TGTGCCAGCTCAAATCGGACAGGAAATTCACCCCTCCACTTT.

The chain employs TRBV29-1 and TRBJ1-5; 8 nucleotides agree with TRBD1. The germline gives CDR1 SQVTM, CDR2 ANQGSEA. V trimming: 7 bases; J trimming: 5 bases; junction bases outside the gene matches: 7. The CDR3 has 13 residues. The chain's CDR3 is CSGRQGFDQPQHF. The CDR3 DNA follows: TGCAGCGGGAGACAGGGGTTTGATCAGCCCCAGCATTTT.

The chain uses TRBV18 and TRBJ2-2; 11 positions agree with TRBD2. The CDR3 runs to 16 residues. Looked up from germline, CDR1 is KGHSH and CDR2 is LQKENI. With V trimmed by 6 bases and J by 6 bases, 9 bases remained unmatched. DNA of the CDR3: TGTGCCAGCTCGCCGTCTAGCGGGAGGCCGGCCGGGGAGCTGTTTTTT. Protein product: CASSPSSGRPAGELFF.

Details on this clone: The conserved phenylalanine or tryptophan normally closing the CDR3 is absent here, so this likely arose from a read error. The chain links TRBV18 to TRBJ2-7, with 9 bases identical to TRBD2. Germline V lookup: CDR1 KGHSH, CDR2 LQKENI. The CDR3 extends over 15 amino acids. V gave up 2 bases and J gave up 5 bases; unmatched junction bases: 7. The DNA of the CDR3 is TGTGCCAGCTCACCAAGGAGCGGGAGGAGCCACGAGCAGTACCTC. This translates into CASSPRSGRSHEQYL.

This clone occurred a few times. This chain joins TRBV6-5 and TRBJ1-3; D is unclear. V was trimmed by 4 bases and J by 0 bases, leaving 7 bases between them. The germline CDR1 and CDR2 sequences are MNHEY and SVGAGI. The CDR3 contains 14 residues. The CDR3 loop reads CASSSGASGNTIYF. The CDR3 DNA reads TGTGCCAGCAGTTCCGGAGCCTCTGGAAACACCATATATTTT.

The rearrangement links TRBV30 to TRBJ2-7; D remains unclear. This CDR3 contains 12 residues. Trimming took off 3 bases at V and 0 bases at J, with 6 bases between the two ends. Per the germline V gene, CDR1 is GTSNPN and CDR2 is SVGIG (reference sequence). The CDR3 loop reads CAWSSDSYEQYV. DNA for the CDR3: TGTGCCTGGAGCTCGGACTCCTACGAGCAGTACGTC.

The V and J genes are TRBV11-2 and TRBJ2-1, with D possibly matching TRBD1 (5 bases). Trimming cost V 2 bases and J 4 bases, with 6 bases left between them. The CDR3 spans 13 residues. From germline, CDR1 is SGHAT and CDR2 FQNNGV. The CDR3 is CASSLQGYNEQFF. The CDR3 coding sequence is TGTGCCAGCAGCTTACAGGGTTACAATGAGCAGTTCTTC.